This T cell receptor (beta chain) was sequenced during a study of vaccination effects on CD4 cells after COVID-19. On the study more broadly: The post-vaccine samples were taken, at the median, 72 days after the second dose.

Sequencing was preceded by expansion of antigen-specific CD4+ T cells with viral peptide pools in the ViraFEST assay. Cultured cells yielded isolated CD4+ T cells after 10 to 11 days. All study participants received two doses of BNT162b2 or mRNA-1273 vaccine. Cultures had half their medium replaced with IL-2 medium on days 3 and 7. V was clipped by 2 bases and J by 2 bases, with 20 bases between them. This CDR3 contains 18 residues. Germline lookup yields CDR1 MNHEY and CDR2 SVGEGT. Generated by immunoSEQ multiplex PCR, the TCRdb table keeps only in-frame clones and is missing some. The data show around 33,000 clones, approximately 60% seen once. This clone was found once. Its antigen is not known.

Here the sequenced sample was CD4+ T cells from PBMCs cultured with SARS-CoV-2 spike peptides, taken after COVID-19 vaccination. This TCR was recovered from a human donor who received a COVID-19 vaccine. The J gene is TRBJ2-3, the V gene TRBV6-2 or TRBV6-3, with D perhaps TRBD2 (6 bases). The CDR3 sequence: CASSYPQVGRGYTDTQYF. DNA of the CDR3: TGTGCCAGCAGTTACCCTCAGGTTGGGCGGGGATACACAGATACGCAGTATTTT.